Following are 25 T cell receptor beta chains from one sample sequenced in a study of blood T cells in healthy people across ages. Sample-barcoded 5' priming and a J-beta primer mix drove a second PCR of about 6 to 11 cycles. TCRdb ran MiXCR on the 5' RACE reads and lists one entry per CDR3 protein. The data contain 380,000 or so distinct CDR3 sequences, roughly half of them singletons. Sequencing was carried out using blood. All receptors come from a man aged 60 to 75 in good health.

The rearrangement joins TRBV11-3 to TRBJ2-3, with TRBD2 matching over 7 bases. This CDR3 is built from 15 residues. V gave up 5 bases and J gave up 4 bases; unmatched junction bases: 9. From germline, CDR1 is SGHNT and CDR2 YENEEA. The CDR3 is CASSRAGPSADTQYF. The CDR3 DNA is TGTGCCAGCAGCAGAGCGGGGCCCTCGGCAGATACGCAGTATTTT.

This clonotype was counted ten times or more. The rearrangement joins TRBV21-1 to TRBJ2-7. TRBV21-1 is a recognized pseudogene. The CDR3 covers 16 residues. For the CDR3, the DNA is TGTGCCAGCCATTTTAAAACAGAAGACTTCTCCTACGAGCAGTACTTC. It is translated as CASHFKTEDFSYEQYF.

The gene calls are TRBV3-1 and TRBJ2-1, with 7 bases that match TRBD1. The CDR3 consists of 15 residues. Germline CDR1 LGHDT, CDR2 YNNKEL (reference sequence). J lost 2 bases, V lost 4 bases, and 5 bases had no gene match. Written as DNA, the CDR3 is TGTGCCAGCAGCCTCAACAGGGGTCCCTACAATGAGCAGTTCTTC. Protein: CASSLNRGPYNEQFF.

This sequence joins TRBV18 and TRBJ2-1; D is perhaps TRBD1 or TRBD2 (5 bases each). The length of the CDR3 is 15 residues. Between the trimmed V and J ends, which lost 4 bases and 7 bases, there was a span of 17 bases. Germline loops: CDR1 KGHSH, CDR2 LQKENI. The CDR3 DNA reads TGTGCCAGCTCACAGTCAGGCCCTGGGGGAAATGAGCAGTTCTTC. The encoded protein is CASSQSGPGGNEQFF. The complete variable domain, with remaining parts taken from reference TRBV18 and TRBJ2-1, reads NAGVMQNPRHLVRRRGQEARLRCSPMKGHSHVYWYRQLPEEGLKFMVYLQKENIIDESGMPKERFSAEFPKEGPSILRIQQVVRGDSAAYFCASSQSGPGGNEQFFGPGTRLTVL.

V usage is TRBV6-1 and J usage is TRBJ1-4; TRBD1 is a possible D gene (5 bases). Germline V gene sequence: CDR1 MNHNS, CDR2 SASEGT. This CDR3 has 15 amino acids. Trimming cost V 4 bases and J 2 bases, with 11 bases left between them. CDR3 sequence reads: CASSAPGSTNEKLFF. The CDR3 coding sequence is TGTGCCAGCAGTGCCCCAGGGTCCACTAATGAAAAACTGTTTTTT.

This rearrangement joins TRBV6-5 to TRBJ1-2; 7 bases are a match to TRBD1. J was trimmed by 2 bases and V by 5 bases; bases with no gene match: 5. Germline CDR1 reads MNHEY; CDR2 reads SVGAGI. CDR3 length: 14 amino acids. CDR3 nucleotides: TGTGCCAGCAGTCACCCGACAGGGAACTATGGCTACACCTTC. It specifies CASSHPTGNYGYTF.

This chain connects TRBV6-1 to TRBJ1-5, with D possibly being TRBD1 (5 bases). This CDR3 comprises 13 residues. The V gene lost 4 bases and the J gene lost 7 bases, with 11 bases spanning the gap. CDR1 is MNHNS, CDR2 SASEGT, per germline. The CDR3 nucleotides read TGTGCCAGCAGTGTGACGGGGACGCAGCCCCAGCATTTT. Translation: CASSVTGTQPQHF.

The V and J genes are TRBV5-1 and TRBJ2-7, with 11 nucleotides matching TRBD2. Germline V gene data show CDR1 as SGHRS and CDR2 as YFSETQ. V shed 4 bases and J 7 bases; nucleotides not matched to a gene: 13. This CDR3 contains 16 residues. The CDR3: CASSPPLAGVRNEQYF. The DNA of the CDR3 is TGCGCCAGCAGCCCCCCACTAGCGGGAGTTAGAAATGAGCAGTACTTC.

This clonotype turned up a few times. The rearrangement links TRBV11-2 to TRBJ2-5; D is perhaps TRBD1 or TRBD2 (6 bases each). TRBJ2-7 explains the end of the DNA better; the J call may be wrong. The CDR3 extends over 15 amino acids. CDR1 is SGHAT and CDR2 is FQNNGV in the germline V gene. The CDR3 bases are TGTGCCAGCAGCTCTCACCGGGGGCCGGCGGTCGAGCAGTACTTC. Translated: CASSSHRGPAVEQYF.

The chain employs TRBV5-6 and TRBJ2-4, with TRBD1 identical over 7 bases. Per germline, CDR1 SGHDT and CDR2 YYEEEE. This CDR3 spans 15 amino acids. The ends lost 4 bases at V and 13 bases at J; junction bases unmatched: 17. CDR3 sequence: CASSPGQRRSSGQYF. The DNA for the CDR3 is TGTGCCAGCAGCCCGGGACAGAGACGGTCTTCGGGGCAGTACTTC.

In the case of this clonotype: An end of the junction differs from the germline gene, which may be a read error. The chain recombines TRBV6-4 with TRBJ2-1, with 8 bases that match TRBD2. Germline V CDR1 and CDR2: MRHNA, SNTAGT. The CDR3 is 16 residues long. The CDR3 DNA follows: TGTGCCAGCAGTGACTCTCGGACTAGCTCCTACAATGAGCAGTTATTC. Translation: CASSDSRTSSYNEQLF.

The genes are TRBV9 and TRBJ2-7; D remains unclear. V gave up 6 bases and J gave up 3 bases, with 7 bases separating them. In germline, CDR1 is SGDLS, CDR2 YYNGEE. The CDR3 extends over 11 amino acids. The chain's CDR3 is CASTIDYEQYF. Here the CDR3 DNA reads TGTGCCAGCACAATTGACTACGAGCAGTACTTC. The variable domain in full, completed from reference TRBV9 and TRBJ2-7, reads DSGVTQTPKHLITATGQRVTLRCSPRSGDLSVYWYQQSLDQGLQFLIQYYNGEERAKGNILERFSAQQFPDLHSELNLSSLELGDSALYFCASTIDYEQYFGPGTRLTVT.

This clonotype was recorded a few times. The V call is TRBV6-5, the J call TRBJ2-3, with 7 bases matching TRBD1. This CDR3 spans 16 amino acids. After removal of 6 bases from V and 2 bases from J, the junction contained 11 bases not matched to a gene. Germline CDR1 reads MNHEY; CDR2 reads SVGAGI. The CDR3 nucleotides read TGTGCCAGCAGAAGCGGACAGGTCCTTACCACAGATACGCAGTATTTT. It translates to CASRSGQVLTTDTQYF.

Comment on this clonotype: The junction and the germline gene differ at one end; a read error may be behind it. The chain recombines TRBV6-2 or TRBV6-3 with TRBJ2-7; unclear D gene. The germline CDR1 and CDR2 sequences are MNHEY and SVGEGT. The CDR3 spans 13 residues. This CDR3 is CAGSPRVRDEQYF. As DNA, the CDR3 is TGTGCCGGCAGTCCTAGGGTACGCGACGAGCAGTACTTC.

With respect to this clonotype: This could be a read error, since a much larger clone is one nucleotide away. The CDR3 region has the DNA TGTGCCAGCAGCCTGACTAGCGGGTCCCCCGAGCAGTACTTC. It specifies CASSLTSGSPEQYF. The J gene is TRBJ2-4, the V gene TRBV6-6, with 10 nucleotides matching TRBD2. The end of the DNA is better explained by TRBJ2-7, so the J call may be wrong. In germline, CDR1 is MNHNY, CDR2 SVGAGI (reference sequence). This CDR3 region has 14 residues.

The chain couples TRBV20-1 to TRBJ2-3, with 10 bases matching TRBD2. The V and J ends lost 7 bases and 5 bases, in that order; junction bases with no gene match: 6. CDR3 size: 13 residues. The germline CDR1 and CDR2 sequences are DFQATT and SNEGSKA (reference sequence). This CDR3 is CSVTRLAGDTQYF. CDR3 coding DNA: TGCAGTGTCACGAGACTAGCGGGAGATACGCAGTATTTT.

This sequence joins TRBV6-6 and TRBJ2-3, with 11 bases that match TRBD2. The CDR3 consists of 13 residues. V shed 7 bases and J 10 bases; nucleotides not matched to a gene: 7. Germline V CDR1 and CDR2: MNHNY, SVGAGI (reference sequence). CDR3 bases: TGTGCCAGCAAACAAACTAGCGGGAGTTCGCAGTATTTT. This translates into CASKQTSGSSQYF.

The chain is built from TRBV16 and TRBJ1-6; the D gene is possibly TRBD1 (5 bases). The germline CDR1 and CDR2 sequences are KGHSY and FQNENV. This CDR3 is 14 amino acids long. Deletions cut 2 bases from V and 5 bases from J, with 7 bases between. CDR3 nucleotide sequence: TGTGCCAGCAGCCAAGGGGGTAATAATTCACCCCTCCACTTT. Its translation: CASSQGGNNSPLHF.

In its sample, this clonotype was seen many times. The chain couples TRBV20-1 to TRBJ1-1; the match to TRBD1 covers 8 bases. This CDR3 has 17 residues. The junction had 13 bases not matched to a gene; V was cut back by 0 bases and J by 4 bases. Per germline, CDR1 DFQATT and CDR2 SNEGSKA (reference sequence). In DNA, the CDR3 is TGCAGTGCTAGAGATAGTCCGACAGGGGTAGTGGGCACTGAAGCTTTCTTT. It codes for CSARDSPTGVVGTEAFF.

The V and J genes are TRBV20-1 and TRBJ2-3, with D tentatively TRBD1 (6 bases). The CDR3 spans 16 residues. CDR1 is DFQATT and CDR2 is SNEGSKA in the germline V gene (reference sequence). V lost 0 bases and J 9 bases, leaving 22 bases between the germline ends. The CDR3 loop is CSARDWGAAERGTQYF. The CDR3 DNA reads TGCAGTGCTAGAGATTGGGGAGCCGCTGAGAGGGGGACGCAGTATTTT.

Only a few counts were recorded for this clonotype. V and J are TRBV12-3 or TRBV12-4 and TRBJ2-7, with D hard to call. The CDR3 contains 14 residues. The V end lost 2 bases, the J end lost 6 bases, and 14 bases lay between the germline ends. The CDR3 sequence is CASSLRTPPGEQYF. The CDR3 DNA sequence: TGTGCCAGCAGTTTACGGACGCCCCCCGGCGAGCAGTACTTC.

This clonotype was seen at least ten times. The chain has TRBV7-9 and TRBJ2-7, with D tentatively TRBD1 or TRBD2 (5 bases each). CDR1 is SEHNR and CDR2 is FQNEAQ in the germline V gene (reference sequence). This CDR3 has 14 residues. The V gene lost 5 bases and the J gene lost 4 bases, with 15 bases spanning the gap. The CDR3 DNA reads TGTGCCAGCAGCGTCTACGGGACGTGGTACGAGCAGTACTTC. The encoded protein is CASSVYGTWYEQYF.

In DNA form, the CDR3 reads TGCAGTGCTCCTGCCCGGCTAGCGGGAGGGAATGAGCAGTTCTTC. It specifies CSAPARLAGGNEQFF. The chain joins TRBV20-1 to TRBJ2-1; 12 bases line up with TRBD2. There are 15 residues in the CDR3. The germline V gene encodes CDR1 DFQATT and CDR2 SNEGSKA (reference sequence). V was clipped by 5 bases and J by 7 bases; unmatched bases: 9.

Only a few counts were recorded for this clonotype. This chain connects TRBV20-1 to TRBJ1-4, with 10 bases identical to TRBD1. CDR3 length equals 13 residues. Looked up from germline, CDR1 is DFQATT and CDR2 is SNEGSKA (reference sequence). Trimming at V came to 6 bases and at J to 5 bases, leaving 3 bases not matched to a gene. For the CDR3, the DNA is TGCAGTGCAAGGACAGGGGGGAATGAAAAACTGTTTTTT. It specifies CSARTGGNEKLFF.

This clonotype appeared a few times. The chain couples TRBV20-1 to TRBJ2-5; possibly TRBD1 for D (5 bases). V was cut by 5 bases and J by 5 bases, with 15 bases left in between. The CDR3 runs 13 residues. Germline values: CDR1 DFQATT, CDR2 SNEGSKA (reference sequence). The CDR3 is CSAGARLRETQYF. CDR3 nucleotide sequence: TGCAGTGCTGGGGCCAGATTGAGGGAGACCCAGTACTTC.